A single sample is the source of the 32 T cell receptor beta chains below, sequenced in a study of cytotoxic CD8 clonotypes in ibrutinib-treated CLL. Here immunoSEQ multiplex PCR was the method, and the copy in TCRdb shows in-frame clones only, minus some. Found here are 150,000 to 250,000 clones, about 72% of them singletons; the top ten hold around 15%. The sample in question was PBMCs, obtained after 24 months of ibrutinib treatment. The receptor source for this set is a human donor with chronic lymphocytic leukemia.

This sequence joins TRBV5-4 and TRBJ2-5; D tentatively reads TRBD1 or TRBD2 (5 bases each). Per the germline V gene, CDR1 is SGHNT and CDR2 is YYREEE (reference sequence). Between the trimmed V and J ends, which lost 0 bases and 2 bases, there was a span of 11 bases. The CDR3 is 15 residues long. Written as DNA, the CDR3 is TGTGCCAGCAGCTTGGCCGGGGCAGGGCAAGAGACCCAGTACTTC. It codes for CASSLAGAGQETQYF.

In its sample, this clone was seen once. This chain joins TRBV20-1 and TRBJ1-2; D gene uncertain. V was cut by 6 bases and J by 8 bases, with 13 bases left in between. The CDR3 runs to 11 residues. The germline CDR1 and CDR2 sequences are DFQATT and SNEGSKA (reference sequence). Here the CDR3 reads CSASELEGYTF. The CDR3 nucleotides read TGCAGTGCATCAGAATTGGAAGGCTACACCTTC.

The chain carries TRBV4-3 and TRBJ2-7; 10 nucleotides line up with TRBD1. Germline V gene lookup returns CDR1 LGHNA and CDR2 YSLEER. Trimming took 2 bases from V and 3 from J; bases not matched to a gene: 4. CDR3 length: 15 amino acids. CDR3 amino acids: CASSQSTGGVYEQYF. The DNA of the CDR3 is TGCGCCAGCAGCCAATCGACAGGGGGCGTCTACGAGCAGTACTTC.

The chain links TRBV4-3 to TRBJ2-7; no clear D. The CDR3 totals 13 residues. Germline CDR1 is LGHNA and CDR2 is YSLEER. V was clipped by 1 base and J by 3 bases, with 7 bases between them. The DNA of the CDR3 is TGCGCCAGCAGCCAAGCAGGAGTCTACGAGCAGTACTTC. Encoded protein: CASSQAGVYEQYF.

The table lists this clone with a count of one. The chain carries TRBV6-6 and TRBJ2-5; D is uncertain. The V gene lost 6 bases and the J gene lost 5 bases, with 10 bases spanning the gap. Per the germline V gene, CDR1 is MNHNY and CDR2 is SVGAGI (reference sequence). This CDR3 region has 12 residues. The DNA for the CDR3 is TGTGCCAGCAGCCCCGGTAGCGAGACCCAGTACTTC. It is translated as CASSPGSETQYF.

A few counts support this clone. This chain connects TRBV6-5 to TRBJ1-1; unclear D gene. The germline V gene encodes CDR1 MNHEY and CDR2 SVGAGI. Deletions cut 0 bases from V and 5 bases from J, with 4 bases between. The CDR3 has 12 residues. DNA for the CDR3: TGTGCCAGCAGTTACTCTGAGACTGAAGCTTTCTTT. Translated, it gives CASSYSETEAFF.

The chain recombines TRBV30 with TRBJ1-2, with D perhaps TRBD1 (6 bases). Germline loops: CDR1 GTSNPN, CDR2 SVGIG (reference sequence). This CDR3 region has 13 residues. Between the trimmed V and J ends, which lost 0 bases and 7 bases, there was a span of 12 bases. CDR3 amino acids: CAWSVGQGFGYTF. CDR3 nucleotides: TGTGCCTGGAGTGTCGGGCAGGGGTTTGGCTACACCTTC.

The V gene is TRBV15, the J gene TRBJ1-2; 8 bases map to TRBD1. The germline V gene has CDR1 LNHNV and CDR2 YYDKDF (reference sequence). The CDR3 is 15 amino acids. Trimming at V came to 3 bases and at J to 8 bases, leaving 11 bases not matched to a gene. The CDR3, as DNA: TGTGCCACCAGCAGTGGACAGGGCCGGGTTGAAGGCTACACCTTC. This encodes CATSSGQGRVEGYTF.

The CDR3 reads CASSSSLLRSGGYQETQYF. CDR3 nucleotide sequence: TGTGCCAGCAGTTCGTCCCTGCTAAGGAGCGGAGGGTACCAAGAGACCCAGTACTTC. V is TRBV27 and J is TRBJ2-5, with TRBD2 as a possible D gene (6 bases). The CDR3 contains 19 residues. CDR1 MNHEY and CDR2 SMNVEV come from the germline V gene (reference sequence). Trimming took off 4 bases at V and 0 bases at J, with 24 bases between the two ends.

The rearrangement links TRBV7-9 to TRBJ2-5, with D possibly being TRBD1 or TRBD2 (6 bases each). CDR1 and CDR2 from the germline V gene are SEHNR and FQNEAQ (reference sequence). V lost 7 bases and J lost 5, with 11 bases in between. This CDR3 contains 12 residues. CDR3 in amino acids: CASNGGAETQYF. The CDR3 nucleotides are TGTGCCAGCAACGGGGGCGCGGAGACCCAGTACTTC.

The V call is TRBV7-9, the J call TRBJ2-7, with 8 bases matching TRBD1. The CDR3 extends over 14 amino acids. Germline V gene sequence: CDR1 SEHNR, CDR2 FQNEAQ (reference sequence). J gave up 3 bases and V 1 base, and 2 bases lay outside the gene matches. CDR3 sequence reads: CASSLGTGLYEQYF. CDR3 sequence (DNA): TGTGCCAGCAGCTTAGGGACAGGGCTCTACGAGCAGTACTTC.

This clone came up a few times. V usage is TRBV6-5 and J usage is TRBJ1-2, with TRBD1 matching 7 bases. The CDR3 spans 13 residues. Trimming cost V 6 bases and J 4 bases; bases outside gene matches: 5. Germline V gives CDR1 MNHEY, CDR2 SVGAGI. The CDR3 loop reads CASRTTGRYGYTF. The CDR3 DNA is TGTGCCAGCAGGACGACAGGGCGCTATGGCTACACCTTC.

As DNA, the CDR3 is TGTGCCAGCAGCGGACGATACACAGATACGCAGTATTTT. Protein product: CASSGRYTDTQYF. The chain recombines TRBV7-9 with TRBJ2-3; D is unresolved. The ends were cut back, 5 bases at V and 2 bases at J, with 8 bases in the middle. There are 13 residues in the CDR3. From germline, CDR1 is SEHNR and CDR2 FQNEAQ (reference sequence).

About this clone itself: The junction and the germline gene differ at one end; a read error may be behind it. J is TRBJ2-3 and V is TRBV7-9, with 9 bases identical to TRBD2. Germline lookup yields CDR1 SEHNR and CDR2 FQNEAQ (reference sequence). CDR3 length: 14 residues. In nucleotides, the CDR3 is TGTGCCAGCAGATTAGCGGGAGCCACAGATACGCAGTATTTT. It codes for CASRLAGATDTQYF.

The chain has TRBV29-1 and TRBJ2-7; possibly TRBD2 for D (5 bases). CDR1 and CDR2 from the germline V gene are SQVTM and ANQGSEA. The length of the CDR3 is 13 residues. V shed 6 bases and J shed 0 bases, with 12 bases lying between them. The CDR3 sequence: CSVVDSDSYEQYF. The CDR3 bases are TGCAGCGTGGTGGACTCGGACTCCTACGAGCAGTACTTC.

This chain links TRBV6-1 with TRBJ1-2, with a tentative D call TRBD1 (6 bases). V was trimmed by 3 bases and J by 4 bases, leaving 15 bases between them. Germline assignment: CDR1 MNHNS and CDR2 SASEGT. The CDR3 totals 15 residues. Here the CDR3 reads CASSDGLWGAYGYTF. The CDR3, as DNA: TGTGCCAGCAGTGACGGACTTTGGGGGGCCTATGGCTACACCTTC.

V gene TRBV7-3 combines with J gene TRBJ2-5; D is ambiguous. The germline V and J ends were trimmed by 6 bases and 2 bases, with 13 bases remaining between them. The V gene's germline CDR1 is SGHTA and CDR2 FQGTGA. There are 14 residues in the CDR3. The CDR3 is CASRPRTEQETQYF. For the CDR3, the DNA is TGTGCCAGCAGACCAAGGACGGAACAAGAGACCCAGTACTTC.

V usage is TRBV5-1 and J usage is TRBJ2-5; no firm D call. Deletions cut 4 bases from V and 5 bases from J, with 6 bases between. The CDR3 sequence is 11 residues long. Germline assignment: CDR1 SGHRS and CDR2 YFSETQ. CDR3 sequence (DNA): TGCGCCAGCAGCGCGGTGGAGACCCAGTACTTC. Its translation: CASSAVETQYF.

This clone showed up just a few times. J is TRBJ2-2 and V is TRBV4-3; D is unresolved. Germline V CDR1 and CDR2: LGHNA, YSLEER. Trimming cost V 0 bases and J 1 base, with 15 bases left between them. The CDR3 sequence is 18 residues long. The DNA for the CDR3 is TGCGCCAGCAGCCAAGAACGGGCACAGCCTCGGAACACCGGGGAGCTGTTTTTT. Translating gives CASSQERAQPRNTGELFF.

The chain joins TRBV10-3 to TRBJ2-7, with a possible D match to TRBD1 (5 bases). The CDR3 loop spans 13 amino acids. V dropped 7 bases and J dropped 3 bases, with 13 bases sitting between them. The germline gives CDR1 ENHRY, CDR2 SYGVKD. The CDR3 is CAIKGHQIYEQYF. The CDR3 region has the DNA TGTGCCATCAAAGGACACCAGATCTACGAGCAGTACTTC.

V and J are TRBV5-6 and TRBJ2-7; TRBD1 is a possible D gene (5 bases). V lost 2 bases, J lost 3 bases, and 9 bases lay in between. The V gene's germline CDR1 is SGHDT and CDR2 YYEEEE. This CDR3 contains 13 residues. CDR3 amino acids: CASSLTQGYEQYF. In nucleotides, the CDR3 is TGTGCCAGCAGCTTAACCCAGGGCTACGAGCAGTACTTC.

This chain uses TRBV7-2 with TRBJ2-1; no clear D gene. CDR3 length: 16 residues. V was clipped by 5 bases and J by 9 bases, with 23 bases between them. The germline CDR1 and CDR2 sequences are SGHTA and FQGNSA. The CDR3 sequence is CASSAHPNNPNIEQFF. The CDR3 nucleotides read TGTGCCAGCAGCGCGCACCCTAACAATCCTAATATTGAGCAGTTCTTC.

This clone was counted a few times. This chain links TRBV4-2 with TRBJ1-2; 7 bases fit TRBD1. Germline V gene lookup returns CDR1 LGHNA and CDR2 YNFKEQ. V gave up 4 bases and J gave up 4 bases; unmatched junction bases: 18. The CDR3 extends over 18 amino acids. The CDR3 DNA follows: TGTGCCAGCAGCCCTGGTACAGGGGAGGCCGGTATACCCTATGGCTACACCTTC. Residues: CASSPGTGEAGIPYGYTF.

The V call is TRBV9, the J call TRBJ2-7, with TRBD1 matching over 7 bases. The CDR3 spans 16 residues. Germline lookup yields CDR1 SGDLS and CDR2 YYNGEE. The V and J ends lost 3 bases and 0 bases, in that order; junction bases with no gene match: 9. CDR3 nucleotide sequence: TGTGCCAGCAGCGAGAGACAGGGTGGGAGCTCCTACGAGCAGTACTTC. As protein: CASSERQGGSSYEQYF.

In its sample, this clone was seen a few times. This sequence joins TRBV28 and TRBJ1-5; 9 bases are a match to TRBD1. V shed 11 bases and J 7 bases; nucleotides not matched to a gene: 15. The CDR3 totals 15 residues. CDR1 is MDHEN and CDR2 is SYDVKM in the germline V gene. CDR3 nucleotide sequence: TGTGCCTCCCAGGGGGACAGGGATCGTGTACAGCCCCAGCATTTT. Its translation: CASQGDRDRVQPQHF. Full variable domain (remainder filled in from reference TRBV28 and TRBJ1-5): DVKVTQSSRYLVKRTGEKVFLECVQDMDHENMFWYRQDPGLGLRLIYFSYDVKMKEKGDIPEGYSVSREKKERFSLILESASTNQTSMYLCASQGDRDRVQPQHFGDGTRLSIL.

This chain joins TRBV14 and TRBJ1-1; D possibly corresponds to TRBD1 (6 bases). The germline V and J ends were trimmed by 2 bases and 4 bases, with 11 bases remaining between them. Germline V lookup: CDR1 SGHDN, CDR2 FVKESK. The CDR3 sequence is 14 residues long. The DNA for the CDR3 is TGTGCCAGCAGCCAAATGGGGGCAGGCACTGAAGCTTTCTTT. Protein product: CASSQMGAGTEAFF.

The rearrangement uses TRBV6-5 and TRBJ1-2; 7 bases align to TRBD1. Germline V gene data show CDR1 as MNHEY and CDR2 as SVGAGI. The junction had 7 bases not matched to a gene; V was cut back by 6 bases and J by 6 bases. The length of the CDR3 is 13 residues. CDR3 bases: TGTGCCAGCAGAAAGACAGGGAACAATGGCTACACCTTC. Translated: CASRKTGNNGYTF.

CDR3 region: CARSGTSTSGSATDTQYF. The DNA for the CDR3 is TGTGCCAGATCCGGAACCTCAACTAGCGGGAGTGCCACAGATACGCAGTATTTT. The chain has TRBV2 and TRBJ2-3, with 11 bases matching TRBD2. Germline CDR1 SNHLY, CDR2 FYNNEI. V lost 9 bases to trimming and J lost 2 bases; unmatched junction nucleotides: 16. The CDR3 sequence is 18 residues long.

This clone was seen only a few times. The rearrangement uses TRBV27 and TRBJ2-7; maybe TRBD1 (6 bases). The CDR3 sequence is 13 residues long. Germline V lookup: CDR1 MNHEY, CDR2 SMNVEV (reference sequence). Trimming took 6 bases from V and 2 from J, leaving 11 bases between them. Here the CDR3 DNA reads TGTGCCAGCAGGAACCCAGGGGCCTACGAGCAGTACTTC. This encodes CASRNPGAYEQYF.

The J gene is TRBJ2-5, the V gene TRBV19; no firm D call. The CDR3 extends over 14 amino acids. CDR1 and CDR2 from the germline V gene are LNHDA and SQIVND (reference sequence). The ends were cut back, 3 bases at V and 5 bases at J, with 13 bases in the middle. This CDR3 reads CASSIGSLGETQYF. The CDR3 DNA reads TGTGCCAGTAGTATTGGGTCTTTGGGGGAGACCCAGTACTTC.

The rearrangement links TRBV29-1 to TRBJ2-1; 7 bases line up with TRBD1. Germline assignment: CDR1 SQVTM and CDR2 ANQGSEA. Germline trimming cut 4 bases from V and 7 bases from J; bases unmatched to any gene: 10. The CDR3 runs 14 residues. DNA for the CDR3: TGCAGCGTTGGAATGGCAGGGGGAAAGAATGAGCAGTTCTTC. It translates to CSVGMAGGKNEQFF.

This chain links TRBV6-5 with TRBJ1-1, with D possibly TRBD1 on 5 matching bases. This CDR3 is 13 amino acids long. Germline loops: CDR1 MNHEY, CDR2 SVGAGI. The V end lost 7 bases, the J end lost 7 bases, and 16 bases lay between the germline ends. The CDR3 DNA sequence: TGTGCCAGCACCCGGGACGCGGTGGGTGAAGCTTTCTTT. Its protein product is CASTRDAVGEAFF.